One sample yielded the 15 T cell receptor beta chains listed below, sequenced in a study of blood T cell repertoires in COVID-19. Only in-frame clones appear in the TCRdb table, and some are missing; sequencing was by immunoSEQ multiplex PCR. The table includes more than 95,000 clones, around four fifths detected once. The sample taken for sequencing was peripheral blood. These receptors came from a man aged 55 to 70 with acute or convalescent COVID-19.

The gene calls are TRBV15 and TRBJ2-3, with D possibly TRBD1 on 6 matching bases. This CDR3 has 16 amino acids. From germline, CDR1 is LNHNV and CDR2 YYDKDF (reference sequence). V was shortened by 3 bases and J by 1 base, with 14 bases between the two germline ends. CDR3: CATSREDSGGTDTQYF. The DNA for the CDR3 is TGTGCCACCAGCAGGGAGGACAGTGGAGGCACAGATACGCAGTATTTT.

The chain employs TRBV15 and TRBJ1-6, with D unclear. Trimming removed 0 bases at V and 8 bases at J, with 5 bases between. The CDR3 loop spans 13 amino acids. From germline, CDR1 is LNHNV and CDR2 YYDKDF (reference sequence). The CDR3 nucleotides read TGTGCCACCAGCAGAGATGGAGATTCACCCCTCCACTTT. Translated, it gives CATSRDGDSPLHF.

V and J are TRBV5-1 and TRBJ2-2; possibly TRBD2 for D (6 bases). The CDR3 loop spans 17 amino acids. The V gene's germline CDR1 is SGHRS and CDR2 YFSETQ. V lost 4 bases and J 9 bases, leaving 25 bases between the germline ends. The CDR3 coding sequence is TGCGCCAGCAGCCCCACGGTTGCGGGCGGGATACCCCGGGAGCTGTTTTTT. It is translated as CASSPTVAGGIPRELFF.

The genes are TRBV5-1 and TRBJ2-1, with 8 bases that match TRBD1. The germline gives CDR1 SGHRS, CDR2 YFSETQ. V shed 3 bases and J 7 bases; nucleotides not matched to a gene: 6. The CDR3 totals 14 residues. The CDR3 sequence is CASSSGQVGNEQFF. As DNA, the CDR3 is TGCGCCAGCAGCTCGGGACAGGTAGGGAATGAGCAGTTCTTC.

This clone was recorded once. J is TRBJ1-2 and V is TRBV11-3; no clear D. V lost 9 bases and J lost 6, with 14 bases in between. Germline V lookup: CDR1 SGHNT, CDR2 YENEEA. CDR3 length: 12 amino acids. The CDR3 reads CASKEEGHGYTF. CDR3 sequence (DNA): TGTGCCAGTAAGGAGGAGGGCCATGGCTACACCTTC.

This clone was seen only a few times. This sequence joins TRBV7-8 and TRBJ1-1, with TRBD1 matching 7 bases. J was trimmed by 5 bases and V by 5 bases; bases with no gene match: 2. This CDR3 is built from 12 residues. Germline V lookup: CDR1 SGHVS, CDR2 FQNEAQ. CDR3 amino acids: CASSDRVTEAFF. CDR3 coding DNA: TGTGCCAGCAGCGACAGGGTGACTGAAGCTTTCTTT.

The CDR3 nucleotides read TGTGCCAGCAGCTTAGAAGCTAGTGGCTACACCTTC. Translated, it gives CASSLEASGYTF. This chain connects TRBV11-2 to TRBJ1-2; D gene uncertain. The CDR3 sequence is 12 residues long. CDR1 is SGHAT and CDR2 is FQNNGV in the germline V gene. With 0 bases removed from V and 7 bases from J, the gap between germline ends came to 6 bases.

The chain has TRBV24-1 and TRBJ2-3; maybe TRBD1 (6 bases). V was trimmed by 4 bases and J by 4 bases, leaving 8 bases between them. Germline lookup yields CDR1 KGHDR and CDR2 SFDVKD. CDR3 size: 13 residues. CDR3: CATSEAGADTQYF. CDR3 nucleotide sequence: TGTGCCACCAGTGAAGCAGGGGCAGATACGCAGTATTTT.

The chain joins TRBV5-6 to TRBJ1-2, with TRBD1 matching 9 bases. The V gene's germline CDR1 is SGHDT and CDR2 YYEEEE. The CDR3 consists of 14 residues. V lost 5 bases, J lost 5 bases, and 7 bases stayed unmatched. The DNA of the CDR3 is TGTGCCAGCAGGGCCGGGACAGGGTCTTATGGCTACACCTTC. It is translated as CASRAGTGSYGYTF.

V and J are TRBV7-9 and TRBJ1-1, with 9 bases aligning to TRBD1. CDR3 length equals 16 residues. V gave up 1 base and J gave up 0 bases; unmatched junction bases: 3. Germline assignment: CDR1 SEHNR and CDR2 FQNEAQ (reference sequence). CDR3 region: CASSLGGTGMNTEAFF. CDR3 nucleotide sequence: TGTGCCAGCAGCTTAGGTGGGACAGGGATGAACACTGAAGCTTTCTTT.

CDR3 sequence reads: CASSQSGTRNTDTQYF. The CDR3 DNA reads TGCGCCAGCAGTCAATCCGGGACAAGAAACACAGATACGCAGTATTTT. The chain recombines TRBV4-3 with TRBJ2-3; weak D call: TRBD1 (6 bases). V lost 6 bases, J lost 2 bases, and 18 bases lay in between. In germline, CDR1 is LGHNA, CDR2 YSLEER. There are 16 residues in the CDR3.

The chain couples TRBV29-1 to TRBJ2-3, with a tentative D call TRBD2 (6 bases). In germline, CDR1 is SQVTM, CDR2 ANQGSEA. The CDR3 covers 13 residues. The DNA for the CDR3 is TGCAGTACCCGAGGAGGGAGAGCAGATACGCAGTATTTT. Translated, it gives CSTRGGRADTQYF.

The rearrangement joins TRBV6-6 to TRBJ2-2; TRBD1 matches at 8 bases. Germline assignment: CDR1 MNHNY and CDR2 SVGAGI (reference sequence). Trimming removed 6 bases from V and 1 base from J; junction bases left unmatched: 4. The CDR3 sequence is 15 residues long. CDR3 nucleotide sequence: TGTGCCAGCAGGTCAGGGGGCTTGAACACCGGGGAGCTGTTTTTT. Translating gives CASRSGGLNTGELFF.

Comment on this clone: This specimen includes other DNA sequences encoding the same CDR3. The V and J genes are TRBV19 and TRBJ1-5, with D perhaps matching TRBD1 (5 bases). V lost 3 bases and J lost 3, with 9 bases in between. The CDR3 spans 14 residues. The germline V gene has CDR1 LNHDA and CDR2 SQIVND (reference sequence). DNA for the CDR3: TGTGCCAGTAGTATTCAGGGCTCCAATCAGCCCCAGCATTTT. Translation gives CASSIQGSNQPQHF.

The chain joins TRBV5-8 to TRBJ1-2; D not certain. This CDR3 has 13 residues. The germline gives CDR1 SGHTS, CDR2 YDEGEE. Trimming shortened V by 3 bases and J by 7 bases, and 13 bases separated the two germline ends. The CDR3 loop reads CASSSALSGGYTF. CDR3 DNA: TGTGCCAGCAGCTCGGCTCTGTCGGGTGGCTACACCTTC.